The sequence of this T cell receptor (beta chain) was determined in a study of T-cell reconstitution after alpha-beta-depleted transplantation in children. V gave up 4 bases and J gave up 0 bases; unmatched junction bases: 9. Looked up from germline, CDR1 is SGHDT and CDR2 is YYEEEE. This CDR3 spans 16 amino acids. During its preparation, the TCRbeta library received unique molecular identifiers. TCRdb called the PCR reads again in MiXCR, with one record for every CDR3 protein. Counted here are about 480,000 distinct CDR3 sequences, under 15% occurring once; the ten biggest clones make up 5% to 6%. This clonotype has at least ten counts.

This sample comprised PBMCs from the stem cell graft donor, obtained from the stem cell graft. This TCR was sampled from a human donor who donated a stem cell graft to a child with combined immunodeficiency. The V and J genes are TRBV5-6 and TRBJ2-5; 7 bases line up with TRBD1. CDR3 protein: CASSARTGPNQETQYF. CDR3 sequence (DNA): TGTGCCAGCAGCGCCCGGACAGGCCCTAACCAAGAGACCCAGTACTTC.